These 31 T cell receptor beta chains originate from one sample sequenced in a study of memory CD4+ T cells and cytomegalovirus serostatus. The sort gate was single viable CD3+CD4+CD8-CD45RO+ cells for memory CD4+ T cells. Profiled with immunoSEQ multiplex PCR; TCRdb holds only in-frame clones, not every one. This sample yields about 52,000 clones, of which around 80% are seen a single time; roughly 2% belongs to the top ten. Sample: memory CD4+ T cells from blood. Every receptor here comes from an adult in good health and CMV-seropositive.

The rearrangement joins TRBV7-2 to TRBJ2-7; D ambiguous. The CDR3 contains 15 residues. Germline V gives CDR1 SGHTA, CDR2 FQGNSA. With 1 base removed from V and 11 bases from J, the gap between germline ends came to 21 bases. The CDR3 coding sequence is TGTGCCAGCAGCTTAGGCTTGGTTGGCGGTACGCAAAAGTACTTC. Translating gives CASSLGLVGGTQKYF.

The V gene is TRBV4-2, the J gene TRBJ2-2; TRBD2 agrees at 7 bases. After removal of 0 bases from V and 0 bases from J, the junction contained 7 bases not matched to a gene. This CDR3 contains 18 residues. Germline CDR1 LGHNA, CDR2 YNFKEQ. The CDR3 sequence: CASSQEPGGGTNTGELFF. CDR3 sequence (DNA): TGTGCCAGCAGCCAAGAGCCCGGGGGAGGGACGAACACCGGGGAGCTGTTTTTT.

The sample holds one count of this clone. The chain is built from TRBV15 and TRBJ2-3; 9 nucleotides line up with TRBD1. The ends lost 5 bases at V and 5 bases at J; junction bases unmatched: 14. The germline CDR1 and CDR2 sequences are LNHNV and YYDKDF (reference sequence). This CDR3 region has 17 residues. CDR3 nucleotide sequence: TGTGCCACCAGCCCCAGGGGGCGGACAGGGGTCCAAGATACGCAGTATTTT. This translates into CATSPRGRTGVQDTQYF.

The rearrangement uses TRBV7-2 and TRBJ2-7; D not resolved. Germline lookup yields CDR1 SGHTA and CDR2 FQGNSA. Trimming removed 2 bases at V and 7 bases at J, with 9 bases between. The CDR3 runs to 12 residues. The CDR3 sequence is CASSLLGLEQYF. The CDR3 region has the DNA TGTGCCAGCAGCTTACTGGGTCTGGAGCAGTACTTC.

This chain's CDR3 is CASSSQGSEQYF. Written as DNA, the CDR3 is TGTGCCAGCAGTTCCCAGGGTAGCGAGCAGTACTTC. The chain has TRBV28 and TRBJ2-7; perhaps TRBD1 as D (5 bases). CDR1 and CDR2 (germline): MDHEN, SYDVKM. Trimming pared 4 bases from V and 6 bases from J, leaving 10 bases between. The CDR3 consists of 12 residues.

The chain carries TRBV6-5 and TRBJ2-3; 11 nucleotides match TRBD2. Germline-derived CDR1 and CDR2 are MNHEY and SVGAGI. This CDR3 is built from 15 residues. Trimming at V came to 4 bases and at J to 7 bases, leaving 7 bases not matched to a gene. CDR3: CASSSPGTSGYTQYF. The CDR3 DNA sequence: TGTGCCAGCAGTTCGCCCGGGACTAGCGGATATACGCAGTATTTT.

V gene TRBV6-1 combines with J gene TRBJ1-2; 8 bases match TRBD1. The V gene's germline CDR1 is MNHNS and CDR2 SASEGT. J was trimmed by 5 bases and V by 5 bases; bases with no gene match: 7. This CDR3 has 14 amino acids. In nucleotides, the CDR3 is TGTGCCAGCAGTATGTTGGACAGGGATTATGGCTACACCTTC. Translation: CASSMLDRDYGYTF.

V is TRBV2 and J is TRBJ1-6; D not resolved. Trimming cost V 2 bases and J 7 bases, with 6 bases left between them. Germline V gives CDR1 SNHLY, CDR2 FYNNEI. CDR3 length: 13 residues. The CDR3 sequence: CASSEIRNSPLHF. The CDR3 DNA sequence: TGTGCCAGCAGTGAAATCCGAAATTCACCCCTCCACTTT.

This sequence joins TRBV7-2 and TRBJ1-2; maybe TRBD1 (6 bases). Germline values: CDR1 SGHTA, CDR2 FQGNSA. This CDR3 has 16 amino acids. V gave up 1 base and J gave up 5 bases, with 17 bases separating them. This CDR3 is CASSLVRGTGSYGYTF. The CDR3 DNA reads TGTGCCAGCAGCTTAGTCAGGGGAACGGGCTCGTATGGCTACACCTTC.

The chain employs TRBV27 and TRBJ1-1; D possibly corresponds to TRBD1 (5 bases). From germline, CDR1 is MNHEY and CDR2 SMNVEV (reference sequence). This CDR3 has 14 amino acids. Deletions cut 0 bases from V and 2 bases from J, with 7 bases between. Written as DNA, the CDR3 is TGTGCCAGCAGTTTATCGGGGCACAACACTGAAGCTTTCTTT. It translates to CASSLSGHNTEAFF.

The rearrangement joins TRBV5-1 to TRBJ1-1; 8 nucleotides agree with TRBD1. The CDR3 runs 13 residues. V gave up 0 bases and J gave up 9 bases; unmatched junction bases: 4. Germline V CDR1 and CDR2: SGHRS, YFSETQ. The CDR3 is CASSLETGDKAFF. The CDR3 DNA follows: TGCGCCAGCAGCTTGGAGACAGGGGATAAAGCTTTCTTT.

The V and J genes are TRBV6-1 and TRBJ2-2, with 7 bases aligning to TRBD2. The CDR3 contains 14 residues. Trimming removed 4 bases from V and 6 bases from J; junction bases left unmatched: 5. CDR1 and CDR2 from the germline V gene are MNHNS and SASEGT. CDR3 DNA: TGTGCCAGCAGTGGCGCTAGCGGTTCCGGGGAGCTGTTTTTT. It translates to CASSGASGSGELFF.

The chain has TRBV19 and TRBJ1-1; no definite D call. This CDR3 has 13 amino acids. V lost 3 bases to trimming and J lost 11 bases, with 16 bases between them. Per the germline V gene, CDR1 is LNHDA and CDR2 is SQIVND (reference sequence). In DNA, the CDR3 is TGTGCCAGTAGTATTAGATCGCGAGGACCGGCTTTCTTT. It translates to CASSIRSRGPAFF. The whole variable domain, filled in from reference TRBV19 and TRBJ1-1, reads DGGITQSPKYLFRKEGQNVTLSCEQNLNHDAMYWYRQDPGQGLRLIYYSQIVNDFQKGDIAEGYSVSREKKESFPLTVTSAQKNPTAFYLCASSIRSRGPAFFGQGTRLTVV.

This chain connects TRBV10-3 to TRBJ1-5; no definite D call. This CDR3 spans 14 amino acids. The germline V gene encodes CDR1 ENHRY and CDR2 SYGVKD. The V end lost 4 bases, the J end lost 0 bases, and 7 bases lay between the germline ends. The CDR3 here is CAISGAASNQPQHF. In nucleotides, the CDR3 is TGTGCCATCAGTGGTGCAGCTAGCAATCAGCCCCAGCATTTT.

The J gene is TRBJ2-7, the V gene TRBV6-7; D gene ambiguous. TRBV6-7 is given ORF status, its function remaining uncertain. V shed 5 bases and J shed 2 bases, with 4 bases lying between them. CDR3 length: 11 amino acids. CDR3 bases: TGTGCCAGCAGTCTACCCTACGAGCAGTACTTC. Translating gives CASSLPYEQYF.

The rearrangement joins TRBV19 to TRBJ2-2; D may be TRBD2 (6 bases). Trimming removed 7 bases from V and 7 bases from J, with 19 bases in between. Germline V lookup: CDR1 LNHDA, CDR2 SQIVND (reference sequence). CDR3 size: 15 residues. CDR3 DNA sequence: TGTGCCAGTACCCCCGGGACTCAGGCCGTCGGGGAGCTGTTTTTT. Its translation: CASTPGTQAVGELFF.

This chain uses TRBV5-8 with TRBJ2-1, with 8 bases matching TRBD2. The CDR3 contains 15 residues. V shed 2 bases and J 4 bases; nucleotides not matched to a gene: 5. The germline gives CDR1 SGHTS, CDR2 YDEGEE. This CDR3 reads CASSFAGGKYNEQFF. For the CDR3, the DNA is TGTGCCAGCAGCTTTGCGGGAGGAAAGTACAATGAGCAGTTCTTC.

This CDR3 is CASSFSGRTQYF. The CDR3 bases are TGTGCCAGCAGCTTCTCGGGCCGTACGCAGTATTTT. The chain uses TRBV7-9 and TRBJ2-3, with D hard to call. The CDR3 covers 12 residues. The germline V and J ends were trimmed by 3 bases and 8 bases, with 9 bases remaining between them. CDR1 and CDR2 (germline): SEHNR, FQNEAQ (reference sequence).

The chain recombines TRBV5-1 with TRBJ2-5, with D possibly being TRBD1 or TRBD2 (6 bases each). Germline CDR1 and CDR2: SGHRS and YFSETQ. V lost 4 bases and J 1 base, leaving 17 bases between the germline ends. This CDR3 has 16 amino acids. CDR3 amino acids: CASSSPGGGRQETQYF. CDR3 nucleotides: TGCGCCAGCAGCAGCCCAGGAGGGGGACGCCAAGAGACCCAGTACTTC.

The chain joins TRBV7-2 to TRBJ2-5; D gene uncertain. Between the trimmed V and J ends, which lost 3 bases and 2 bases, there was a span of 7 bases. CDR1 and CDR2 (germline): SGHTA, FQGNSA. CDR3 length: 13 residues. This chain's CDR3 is CASSFPPQETQYF. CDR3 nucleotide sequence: TGTGCCAGCAGCTTCCCCCCACAAGAGACCCAGTACTTC.

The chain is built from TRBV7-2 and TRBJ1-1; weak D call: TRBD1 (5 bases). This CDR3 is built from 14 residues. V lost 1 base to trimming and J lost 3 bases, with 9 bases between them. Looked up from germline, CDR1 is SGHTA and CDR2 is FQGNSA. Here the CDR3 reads CASSLGPGHTEAFF. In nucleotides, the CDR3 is TGTGCCAGCAGCTTAGGTCCGGGGCACACTGAAGCTTTCTTT.

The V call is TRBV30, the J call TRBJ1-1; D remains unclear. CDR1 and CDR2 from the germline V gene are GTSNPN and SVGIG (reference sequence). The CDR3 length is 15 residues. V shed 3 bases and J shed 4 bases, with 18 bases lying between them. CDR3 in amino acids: CAWSLALAKSTEAFF. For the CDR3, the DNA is TGTGCCTGGAGCCTAGCCCTGGCCAAGTCCACTGAAGCTTTCTTT.

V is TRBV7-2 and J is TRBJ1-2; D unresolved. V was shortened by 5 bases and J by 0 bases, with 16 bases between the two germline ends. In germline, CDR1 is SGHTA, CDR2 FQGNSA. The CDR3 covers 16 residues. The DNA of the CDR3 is TGTGCCAGCAGCAACATCCACGGGATTTCTAACTATGGCTACACCTTC. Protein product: CASSNIHGISNYGYTF.

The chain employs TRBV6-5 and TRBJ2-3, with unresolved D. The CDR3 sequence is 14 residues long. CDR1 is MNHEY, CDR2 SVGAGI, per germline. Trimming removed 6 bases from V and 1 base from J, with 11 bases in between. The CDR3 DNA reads TGTGCCAGCAGCTCCCCTCGGGGCACAGATACGCAGTATTTT. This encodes CASSSPRGTDTQYF.

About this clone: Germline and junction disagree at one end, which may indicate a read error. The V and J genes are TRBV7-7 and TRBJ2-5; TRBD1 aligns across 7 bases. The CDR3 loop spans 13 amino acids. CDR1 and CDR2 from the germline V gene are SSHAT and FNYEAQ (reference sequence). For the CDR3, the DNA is TGTGCTAGCAGTCTTGACAGGGAAGAGACCCAGTACTTC. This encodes CASSLDREETQYF.

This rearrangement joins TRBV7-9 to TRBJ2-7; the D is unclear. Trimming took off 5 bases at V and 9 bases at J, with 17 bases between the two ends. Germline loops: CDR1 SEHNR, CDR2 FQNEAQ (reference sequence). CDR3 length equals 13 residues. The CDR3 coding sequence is TGTGCCAGCAGCAGACCCGGCGGCTTAGGGCAGTACTTC. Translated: CASSRPGGLGQYF.

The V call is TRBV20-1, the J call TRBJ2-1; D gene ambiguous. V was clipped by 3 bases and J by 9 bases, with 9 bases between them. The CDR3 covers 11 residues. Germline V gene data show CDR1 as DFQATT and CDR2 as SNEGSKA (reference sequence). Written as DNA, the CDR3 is TGCAGTGCTAGGCAAATGGTTGAGCAGTTCTTC. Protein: CSARQMVEQFF.

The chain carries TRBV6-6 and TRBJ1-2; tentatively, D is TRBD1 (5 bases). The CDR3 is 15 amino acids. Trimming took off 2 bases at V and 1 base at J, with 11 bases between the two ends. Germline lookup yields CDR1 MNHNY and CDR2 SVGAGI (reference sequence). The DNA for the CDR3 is TGTGCCAGCAGTTACGCAGGGAGCTATAACTATGGCTACACCTTC. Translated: CASSYAGSYNYGYTF.

The CDR3 reads CASSSGQARPTEAFF. The CDR3, as DNA: TGTGCCAGCAGCTCCGGACAGGCTAGGCCCACTGAAGCTTTCTTT. This chain joins TRBV6-6 and TRBJ1-1, with 7 bases lining up with TRBD1. V trimming: 6 bases; J trimming: 4 bases; junction bases outside the gene matches: 11. The CDR3 spans 15 residues. Germline V gene lookup returns CDR1 MNHNY and CDR2 SVGAGI (reference sequence).

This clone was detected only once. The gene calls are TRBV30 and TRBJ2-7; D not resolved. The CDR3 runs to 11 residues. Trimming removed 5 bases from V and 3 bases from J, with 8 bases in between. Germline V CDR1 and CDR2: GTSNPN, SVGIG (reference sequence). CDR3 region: CAWQVDYEQYF. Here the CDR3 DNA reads TGTGCCTGGCAGGTTGACTACGAGCAGTACTTC.

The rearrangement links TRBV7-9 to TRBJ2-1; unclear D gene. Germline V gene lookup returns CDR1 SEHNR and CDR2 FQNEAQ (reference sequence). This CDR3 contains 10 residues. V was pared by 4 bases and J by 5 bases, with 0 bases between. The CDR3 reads CASSYNEQFF. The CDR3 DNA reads TGTGCCAGCAGCTACAATGAGCAGTTCTTC.